This entry lists 29 T cell receptor beta chains sequenced from one sample in a study of blood T cells in healthy people across ages. A second PCR of 7 to 11 cycles used a sample-barcoded 5' primer and a J-beta primer mix. TCRdb re-called the 5' RACE reads through MiXCR, storing one row per CDR3 protein. Found here are about 640,000 distinct CDR3 sequences, 58% of them singletons; the top ten hold around 37%. Specimen: blood. The receptors here all came from a man aged 55-75 years in good health.

V is TRBV12-3 or TRBV12-4 and J is TRBJ1-2, with a weak D call TRBD1 (5 bases). The CDR3 contains 16 residues. Trimming took 3 bases from V and 5 from J, leaving 19 bases between them. The CDR3 loop reads CASSFTGRTGPYGYTF. The CDR3 bases are TGTGCCAGCAGTTTTACGGGACGGACGGGACCTTATGGCTACACCTTC.

The CDR3 region is CASSYFPDRGLSNQPQHF. CDR3 bases: TGTGCCAGCAGTTATTTCCCGGACAGGGGGTTGAGCAATCAGCCCCAGCATTTT. The chain joins TRBV6-2 or TRBV6-3 to TRBJ1-5; TRBD1 matches 10 bases. J lost 1 base, V lost 3 bases, and 9 bases had no gene match. The CDR3 is made up of 18 amino acids. Germline values: CDR1 MNHEY, CDR2 SVGEGT.

The V gene is TRBV5-5, the J gene TRBJ2-1; TRBD1 aligns across 7 bases. This CDR3 spans 17 amino acids. Trimming took 0 bases from V and 1 from J; bases not matched to a gene: 7. From germline, CDR1 is SGHKS and CDR2 YYEKEE (reference sequence). This CDR3 reads CASSLGPGGDSYNEQFF. DNA for the CDR3: TGTGCCAGCAGCTTGGGGCCAGGGGGAGATTCCTACAATGAGCAGTTCTTC.

The chain employs TRBV27 and TRBJ2-5; the D gene is possibly TRBD1 (6 bases). The CDR3 has 14 residues. The germline V gene has CDR1 MNHEY and CDR2 SMNVEV (reference sequence). Deletions cut 6 bases from V and 1 base from J, with 12 bases between. The CDR3 nucleotides are TGTGCCAGCAGCAAGGACAGTCTCCAAGAGACCCAGTACTTC. Its translation: CASSKDSLQETQYF.

This clonotype showed up many times. The chain combines TRBV4-1 with TRBJ2-5; D is possibly TRBD2 (5 bases). V was cut by 2 bases and J by 5 bases, with 27 bases left in between. The germline gives CDR1 MGHRA, CDR2 YSYEKL. This CDR3 contains 19 residues. CDR3: CASSQPKLNSGAPGETQYF. Written as DNA, the CDR3 is TGCGCCAGCAGCCAACCCAAACTCAACAGCGGAGCCCCCGGTGAGACCCAGTACTTC.

The chain combines TRBV5-1 with TRBJ2-3; TRBD2 agrees at 8 bases. CDR1 is SGHRS and CDR2 is YFSETQ in the germline V gene. The CDR3 sequence is 14 residues long. J lost 4 bases, V lost 3 bases, and 4 bases had no gene match. The CDR3 nucleotides read TGCGCCAGCAGCTCCGGGACTAGTTCAGATACGCAGTATTTT. Translated: CASSSGTSSDTQYF.

V usage is TRBV5-1 and J usage is TRBJ2-5; 8 bases are shared with TRBD1. The germline gives CDR1 SGHRS, CDR2 YFSETQ. Trimming removed 1 base from V and 0 bases from J; junction bases left unmatched: 11. The CDR3 is made up of 18 amino acids. The CDR3 DNA reads as TGCGCCAGCAGCTTGAAGAGACAGGGGAGTATGTACCAAGAGACCCAGTACTTC. Translated: CASSLKRQGSMYQETQYF. The whole variable domain, filled in from reference TRBV5-1 and TRBJ2-5, reads KAGVTQTPRYLIKTRGQQVTLSCSPISGHRSVSWYQQTPGQGLQFLFEYFSETQRNKGNFPGRFSGRQFSNSRSEMNVSTLELGDSALYLCASSLKRQGSMYQETQYFGPGTRLLVL.

This rearrangement joins TRBV6-2 or TRBV6-3 to TRBJ2-1; TRBD2 matches at 9 bases. CDR3 length: 14 residues. With V trimmed by 7 bases and J by 9 bases, 10 bases remained unmatched. CDR1 MNHEY and CDR2 SVGEGT come from the germline V gene. CDR3 nucleotides: TGTGCCAGCAAGAGGGGACTAGCACGGCGTGAGCAGTTCTTC. As protein: CASKRGLARREQFF.

This clonotype showed up just a few times. This chain uses TRBV12-3 or TRBV12-4 with TRBJ2-3; D uncertain. V lost 5 bases and J 6 bases, leaving 6 bases between the germline ends. The CDR3 extends over 11 amino acids. Here the CDR3 reads CASSTADTQYF. Here the CDR3 DNA reads TGTGCCAGCAGTACGGCCGATACGCAGTATTTT.

The chain employs TRBV10-2 and TRBJ2-7; 8 bases are a match to TRBD2. J lost 1 base, V lost 6 bases, and 5 bases had no gene match. The CDR3 loop spans 14 amino acids. The germline V gene encodes CDR1 WSHSY and CDR2 SAAADI. In DNA, the CDR3 is TGCGCCAGCAGGGTAGCGGGGAGATCCTACGAGCAGTACTTC. Encoded protein: CASRVAGRSYEQYF.

The sample holds a few counts of this clonotype. The V and J genes are TRBV5-1 and TRBJ2-1; TRBD2 agrees at 10 bases. CDR3 length: 16 residues. The germline CDR1 and CDR2 sequences are SGHRS and YFSETQ. V shed 4 bases and J 8 bases; nucleotides not matched to a gene: 12. The CDR3 here is CASSTTLAGLSHEQFF. CDR3 nucleotides: TGCGCCAGCAGCACCACACTAGCGGGGTTGTCCCATGAGCAGTTCTTC.

This clonotype has a single count. This sequence joins TRBV24-1 and TRBJ1-2, with TRBD1 as a possible D gene (5 bases). Trimming pared 8 bases from V and 5 bases from J, leaving 32 bases between. Germline V gene lookup returns CDR1 KGHDR and CDR2 SFDVKD. There are 19 residues in the CDR3. CDR3 loop: CATTGPRGQGVRGLYGYTF. Written as DNA, the CDR3 is TGTGCCACCACGGGGCCTCGGGGCCAGGGAGTGCGGGGTTTATATGGCTACACCTTC.

V is TRBV20-1 and J is TRBJ2-5, with 7 bases identical to TRBD1. The V and J ends lost 6 bases and 2 bases, in that order; junction bases with no gene match: 12. Per germline, CDR1 DFQATT and CDR2 SNEGSKA (reference sequence). CDR3 length equals 15 residues. Written as DNA, the CDR3 is TGCAGTGCGAGACAGGGCGGGTATTCGCAAGAGACCCAGTACTTC. Translated: CSARQGGYSQETQYF.

This clonotype has a handful of counts. The CDR3 region has the DNA TGCGCCAGCAGCTTGGAATGGGATGCTAGCACAGATACGCAGTATTTT. Amino acids: CASSLEWDASTDTQYF. This rearrangement joins TRBV5-1 to TRBJ2-3; D is ambiguous. Germline V gene lookup returns CDR1 SGHRS and CDR2 YFSETQ. Trimming cost V 0 bases and J 0 bases, with 11 bases left between them. CDR3 length equals 16 residues. The full variable domain, rest sourced from reference TRBV5-1 and TRBJ2-3, is KAGVTQTPRYLIKTRGQQVTLSCSPISGHRSVSWYQQTPGQGLQFLFEYFSETQRNKGNFPGRFSGRQFSNSRSEMNVSTLELGDSALYLCASSLEWDASTDTQYFGPGTRLTVL.

The chain is built from TRBV27 and TRBJ1-2; D perhaps matches TRBD1 (6 bases). CDR1 is MNHEY, CDR2 SMNVEV, per germline (reference sequence). This CDR3 region has 15 residues. V was shortened by 6 bases and J by 8 bases, with 22 bases between the two germline ends. The CDR3 region is CASSLAAGTWFGYTF. The CDR3 nucleotides read TGTGCCAGCAGCCTTGCGGCAGGGACATGGTTCGGCTACACCTTC.

V gene TRBV29-1 combines with J gene TRBJ2-2, with 9 bases aligning to TRBD1. The germline CDR1 and CDR2 sequences are SQVTM and ANQGSEA. V trimming: 6 bases; J trimming: 6 bases; junction bases outside the gene matches: 8. The CDR3 sequence is 14 residues long. The CDR3: CSVDGTGSAGELFF. CDR3 DNA: TGCAGCGTCGACGGGACAGGGAGCGCCGGGGAGCTGTTTTTT.

The chain combines TRBV6-1 with TRBJ2-1; 7 positions agree with TRBD2. Germline trimming cut 4 bases from V and 6 bases from J; bases unmatched to any gene: 9. The V gene's germline CDR1 is MNHNS and CDR2 SASEGT. This CDR3 has 15 residues. CDR3 DNA sequence: TGTGCCAGCAGTGTCAGCGGGGTAGCCCTCAATGAGCAGTTCTTC. Translation: CASSVSGVALNEQFF.

The table lists this clonotype with many counts. V is TRBV11-2 and J is TRBJ2-5, with D possibly TRBD1 on 5 matching bases. There are 14 residues in the CDR3. Germline V gene lookup returns CDR1 SGHAT and CDR2 FQNNGV. Trimming cost V 3 bases and J 4 bases, with 12 bases left between them. The CDR3 sequence is CASSFQGSAETQYF. The CDR3 DNA follows: TGTGCCAGCAGCTTTCAGGGATCGGCAGAGACCCAGTACTTC.

This clonotype came up a few times. The chain recombines TRBV6-5 with TRBJ2-5; D may be TRBD2 (5 bases). Germline values: CDR1 MNHEY, CDR2 SVGAGI. The CDR3 loop spans 16 amino acids. The V and J ends lost 0 bases and 5 bases respectively, with 16 bases between them. In nucleotides, the CDR3 is TGTGCCAGCAGTTACTCGAGTTCCGGGGTGAGGGAGACCCAGTACTTC. Translating gives CASSYSSSGVRETQYF.

J is TRBJ2-1 and V is TRBV11-2; TRBD2 agrees at 13 bases. This CDR3 has 18 amino acids. V was pared by 4 bases and J by 7 bases, with 13 bases of the junction left unmatched. Germline loops: CDR1 SGHAT, CDR2 FQNNGV. DNA for the CDR3: TGTGCCAGCAGCTCCTTACCCTTCTCGACTAGCGGGGGGAATGAGCAGTTCTTC. Amino acid sequence: CASSSLPFSTSGGNEQFF.

For this clonotype: Germline and junction disagree at one end, which may indicate a read error. This sequence joins TRBV6-1 and TRBJ2-7; D may be TRBD1 (6 bases). Germline V gene data show CDR1 as MNHNS and CDR2 as SASEGT. The CDR3 has 15 amino acids. The CDR3 region has the DNA TGTGCCGGCAGTGAACTCACAGGGAGCTCCTACGAGCAGTACTTC. Translated, it gives CAGSELTGSSYEQYF.

The CDR3 nucleotides read TGTGCCAGCAGGATGACAGGCACTCAGCCCCAGCATTTT. As protein: CASRMTGTQPQHF. J is TRBJ1-5 and V is TRBV2; D perhaps matches TRBD1 (6 bases). V lost 6 bases to trimming and J lost 6 bases, with 12 bases between them. The V gene's germline CDR1 is SNHLY and CDR2 FYNNEI. This CDR3 region has 13 residues.

The J gene is TRBJ2-3, the V gene TRBV12-3 or TRBV12-4; D gene unclear. The CDR3 has 15 amino acids. V lost 1 base and J 1 base, leaving 9 bases between the germline ends. The CDR3: CASSLEYTGTDTQYF. The CDR3 coding sequence is TGTGCCAGCAGTTTAGAGTACACCGGCACAGATACGCAGTATTTT.

In this sample, this clonotype turned up a few times. The rearrangement uses TRBV20-1 and TRBJ2-6; D might be TRBD1 or TRBD2, each matching 6 bases. The V and J ends lost 3 bases and 1 base respectively, with 22 bases between them. This CDR3 comprises 19 residues. The germline CDR1 and CDR2 sequences are DFQATT and SNEGSKA (reference sequence). CDR3 loop: CSASRWGAGTISGANVLTF. The DNA for the CDR3 is TGCAGTGCTAGCCGCTGGGGGGCAGGGACAATATCTGGGGCCAACGTCCTGACTTTC.

The rearrangement links TRBV29-1 to TRBJ2-5; D assignment may be TRBD1 or TRBD2 (5 bases each). The germline V and J ends were trimmed by 7 bases and 2 bases, with 11 bases remaining between them. This CDR3 region has 12 residues. The germline V gene encodes CDR1 SQVTM and CDR2 ANQGSEA. CDR3 coding DNA: TGCAGCGAGAAGAGGGGTCAAGAGACCCAGTACTTC. Its translation: CSEKRGQETQYF.

The rearrangement joins TRBV25-1 to TRBJ1-5; a weak D match, TRBD1 (6 bases). The CDR3 covers 15 residues. Germline-derived CDR1 and CDR2 are MGHDK and SYGVNS. V lost 2 bases to trimming and J lost 4 bases, with 12 bases between them. CDR3 sequence reads: CASSEEGGWNQPQHF. CDR3 in DNA: TGTGCCAGCAGTGAAGAAGGGGGTTGGAATCAGCCCCAGCATTTT.

This clonotype was recorded only once. This chain links TRBV20-1 with TRBJ2-5, with TRBD2 matching 8 bases. The CDR3 totals 13 residues. The V gene's germline CDR1 is DFQATT and CDR2 SNEGSKA (reference sequence). V lost 6 bases, J lost 11 bases, and 14 bases stayed unmatched. The CDR3 here is CSANRLAGGEQYF. CDR3 sequence (DNA): TGCAGTGCCAATAGGTTGGCGGGGGGAGAGCAGTACTTC.

Points on this clonotype: At one boundary the junction diverges from the germline segment, which might be a read error. V gene TRBV28 combines with J gene TRBJ1-5, with 9 bases fitting TRBD1. The germline gives CDR1 MDHEN, CDR2 SYDVKM. The CDR3 sequence is 13 residues long. CDR3: CAGRRTGDQPQHF. In DNA, the CDR3 is TGTGCCGGCAGGAGGACAGGGGACCAGCCCCAGCATTTT.

The chain carries TRBV6-6 and TRBJ1-2; possible D gene TRBD1, 6 bases. Trimming left V 4 bases short and J 8 bases short, with 14 bases between. This CDR3 is built from 13 residues. Per germline, CDR1 MNHNY and CDR2 SVGAGI (reference sequence). The CDR3 here is CASSSDRRGGYTF. The CDR3 region has the DNA TGTGCCAGCAGTTCCGACAGGCGGGGGGGCTACACCTTC.